Included here is one TCR beta chain sequence, with context. The antigen remains unidentified. The data stem from a study of cytomegalovirus exposure and HLA in healthy donors. Overall study findings and caveats: V- and J-gene trimming of TCR beta was linked (in a later analysis) to a missense DCLRE1C variant. Prediction of most subjects' HLA-A and HLA-B alleles by TCR beta sequences was reportedly accurate.

In the PCR, 60 Vbeta and 13 Jbeta primers were used. Generated by immunoSEQ multiplex PCR, the TCRdb table keeps only in-frame clones and is missing some. The data contain under 150,000 clones, about 68% of them seen just once; the ten biggest clones take up around 4%. Trimming cost V 7 bases and J 6 bases; bases outside gene matches: 1. Germline V CDR1 and CDR2: SGHAT, FQDESV (reference sequence). The CDR3 runs to 12 residues. This TCR was recovered from a woman aged 40 to 50 in good health and CMV-seropositive. The V and J genes are TRBV11-1 and TRBJ2-2, with TRBD2 matching 8 bases. The sequencing sample was made of PBMCs. CDR3 sequence: CASTRGAGELFF. CDR3 DNA sequence: TGTGCCAGCACGCGGGGGGCCGGGGAGCTGTTTTTT.